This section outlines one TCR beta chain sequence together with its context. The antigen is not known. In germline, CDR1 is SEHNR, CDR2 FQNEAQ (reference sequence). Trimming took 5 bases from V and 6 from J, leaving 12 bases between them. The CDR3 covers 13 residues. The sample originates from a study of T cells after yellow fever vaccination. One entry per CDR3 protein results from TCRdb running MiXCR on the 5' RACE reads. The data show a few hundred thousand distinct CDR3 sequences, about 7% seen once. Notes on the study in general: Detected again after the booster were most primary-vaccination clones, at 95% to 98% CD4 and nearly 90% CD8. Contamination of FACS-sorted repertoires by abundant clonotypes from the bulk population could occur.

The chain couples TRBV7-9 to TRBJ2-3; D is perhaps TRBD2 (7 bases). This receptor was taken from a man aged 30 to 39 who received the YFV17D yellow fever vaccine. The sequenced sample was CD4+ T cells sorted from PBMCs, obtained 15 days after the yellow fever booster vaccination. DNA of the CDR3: TGTGCCAGCAGCAGCGAGGGGGGGGATACGCAGTATTTT. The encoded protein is CASSSEGGDTQYF.